This TCR beta chain was recovered during a study of beta chain features in type 1 diabetes. The CDR3 loop spans 14 amino acids. CDR1 and CDR2 (germline): SGHTA, FQGNSA. The ends lost 7 bases at V and 3 bases at J; junction bases unmatched: 4. TCRB transcripts that were expressed got sequenced, as all of the isolated RNA had been reverse transcribed. Measured with immunoSEQ multiplex PCR; TCRdb has only the in-frame clones, and not every one. The sample has 810,000 or so clones, about a sixth seen once. The J gene is TRBJ1-4, the V gene TRBV7-2, with 8 bases that match TRBD1. This receptor was taken from a young woman in good health. Material for sequencing was naive CD4+ T cells from blood. CDR3 sequence (DNA): TGTGCCAGCAAAAGACAGGGGTCTAATGAAAAACTGTTTTTT. Its translation: CASKRQGSNEKLFF.